This T cell receptor beta chain was sequenced during a study of T-cell reconstitution after alpha-beta-depleted transplantation in children. Researchers prepared the TCRbeta library using unique molecular identifiers, the study reports. TCRdb re-derived calls from the PCR reads in MiXCR, one entry per CDR3 protein. In the table there are roughly 200,000 distinct CDR3 sequences, 8% to 9.5% of which are singletons. This clonotype has at least ten counts. The CDR3 consists of 15 residues. Trimming pared 4 bases from V and 5 bases from J, leaving 14 bases between. The germline gives CDR1 ENHRY, CDR2 SYGVKD.

This clonotype was obtained from a human donor who donated a stem cell graft to a child with acute lymphoblastic leukemia. The rearrangement links TRBV10-3 to TRBJ2-2; D is unresolved. This specimen consisted of PBMCs from the stem cell graft donor, obtained from the stem cell graft. CDR3 nucleotides: TGTGCCATCAGTGGAATAGACCGGCAGACCGGGGAGCTGTTTTTT. Translation gives CAISGIDRQTGELFF.